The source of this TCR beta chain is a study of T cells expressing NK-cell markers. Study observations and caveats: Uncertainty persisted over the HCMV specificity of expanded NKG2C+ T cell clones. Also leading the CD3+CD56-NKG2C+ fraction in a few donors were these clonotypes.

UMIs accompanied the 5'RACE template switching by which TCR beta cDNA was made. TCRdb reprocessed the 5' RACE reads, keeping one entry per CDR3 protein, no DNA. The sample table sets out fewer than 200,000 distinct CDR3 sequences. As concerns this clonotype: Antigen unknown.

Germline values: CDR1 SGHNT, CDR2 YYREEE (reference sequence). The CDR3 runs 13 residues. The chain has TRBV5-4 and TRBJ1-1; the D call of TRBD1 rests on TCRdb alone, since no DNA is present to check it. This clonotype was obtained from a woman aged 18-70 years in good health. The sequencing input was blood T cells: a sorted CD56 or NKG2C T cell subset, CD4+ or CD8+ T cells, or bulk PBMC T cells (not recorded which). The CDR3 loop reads CASSLQQGETAFF. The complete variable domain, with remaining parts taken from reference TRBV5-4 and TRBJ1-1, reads ETGVTQSPTHLIKTRGQQVTLRCSSQSGHNTVSWYQQALGQGPQFIFQYYREEENGRGNFPPRFSGLQFPNYSSELNVNALELDDSALYLCASSLQQGETAFFGQGTRLTVV.